The clone carrying this TCR beta chain is a singleton in its sample. The source of the sample is a study of PD-L1 blockade in urothelial cancer. In the study overall: Patients commenced atezolizumab in 2014, and it was given at 1,200 mg intravenously every 3 weeks. The analyses of blood took place 3 weeks (second dose) and 6 weeks after treatment start. When blood samples were assessed, the median T cell count was around 150,000.

Every PCR was spiked with synthetic TCR analog templates. Produced via immunoSEQ multiplex PCR; TCRdb's table is partial and in-frame only. The sample includes some 52,000 clones, about 80% of them seen just once. Germline lookup yields CDR1 LGHNA and CDR2 YSLEER. V was clipped by 1 base and J by 5 bases; unmatched bases: 3. The CDR3 runs 15 residues. The specimen comprised PBMCs, sampled around atezolizumab (anti-PD-L1) treatment. The clonotype comes from a man in his 70s with urothelial cancer. The chain has TRBV4-3 and TRBJ1-4, with 8 positions matching TRBD1. For the CDR3, the DNA is TGCGCCAGCAGCCAAGGGGACAGGTTAAATGAAAAACTGTTTTTT. The encoded protein is CASSQGDRLNEKLFF.